This T cell receptor beta chain was identified in a study of blood T cell repertoires in COVID-19. Worth noting for this clone: Other nucleotide sequences from this sample produce the same CDR3.

Germline CDR1 and CDR2: MDHEN and SYDVKM. Trimming pared 6 bases from V and 3 bases from J, leaving 12 bases between. The length of the CDR3 is 15 residues. Method: immunoSEQ multiplex PCR; TCRdb's copy keeps in-frame clones and lacks some. In the table there are 300,000 to 400,000 clones, roughly 85% of which are singletons. Participants were aged about 18 to 100 years from around 24 US areas. This receptor was obtained from a woman aged 25-40 years who had been exposed to COVID-19. This sequence joins TRBV28 and TRBJ1-6; no definite D call. The source material was PBMCs or T cells enriched from blood (not recorded which). As DNA, the CDR3 is TGTGCCAGCAGCCTTGGACTCCTCTATAATTCACCCCTCCACTTT. Amino acid sequence: CASSLGLLYNSPLHF. Full variable domain (rest looked up from reference TRBV28 and TRBJ1-6): DVKVTQSSRYLVKRTGEKVFLECVQDMDHENMFWYRQDPGLGLRLIYFSYDVKMKEKGDIPEGYSVSREKKERFSLILESASTNQTSMYLCASSLGLLYNSPLHFGNGTRLTVT.